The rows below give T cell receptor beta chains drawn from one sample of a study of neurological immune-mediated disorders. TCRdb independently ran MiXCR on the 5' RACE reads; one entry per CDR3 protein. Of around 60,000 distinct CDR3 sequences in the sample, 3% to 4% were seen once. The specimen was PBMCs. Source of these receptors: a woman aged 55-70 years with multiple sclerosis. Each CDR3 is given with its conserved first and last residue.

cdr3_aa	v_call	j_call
CASLPAIALAEYNEQFF	TRBV6-1	TRBJ2-1
CSVPIAGGSETQYF	TRBV29-1	TRBJ2-5
CASSINGQPQHF	TRBV12-3/TRBV12-4	TRBJ1-5
CSVRLEGANTEAFF	TRBV29-1	TRBJ1-1
CASSFLVARSSYNEQFF	TRBV28	TRBJ2-1
CASSPGAGDQETQYF	TRBV3-1	TRBJ2-5
CASSLPRDGRGKNIQYF	TRBV5-1	TRBJ2-4
CATSRDLGSGEQYF	TRBV15	TRBJ2-7
CASSYSGTKLNYGYTF	TRBV6-5	TRBJ1-2
CASSTTGGADQPQHF	TRBV12-3/TRBV12-4	TRBJ1-5
CASSPFPDRGHYGYTF	TRBV5-1	TRBJ1-2
CASSQIVFPGQGKTEAFF	TRBV4-1	TRBJ1-1
CASSLDAGRYEQYF	TRBV7-9	TRBJ2-7
CATSRGGGGLPSEQYF	TRBV15	TRBJ2-7
CAGSVGGSDTQYF	TRBV9	TRBJ2-3
CASSRENTEAFF	TRBV6-6	TRBJ1-1
CSASRDYNTEAFF	TRBV20-1	TRBJ1-1
CASSLGRNNYGYTF	TRBV7-9	TRBJ1-2
CASSGSGQYQPQHF	TRBV9	TRBJ1-5